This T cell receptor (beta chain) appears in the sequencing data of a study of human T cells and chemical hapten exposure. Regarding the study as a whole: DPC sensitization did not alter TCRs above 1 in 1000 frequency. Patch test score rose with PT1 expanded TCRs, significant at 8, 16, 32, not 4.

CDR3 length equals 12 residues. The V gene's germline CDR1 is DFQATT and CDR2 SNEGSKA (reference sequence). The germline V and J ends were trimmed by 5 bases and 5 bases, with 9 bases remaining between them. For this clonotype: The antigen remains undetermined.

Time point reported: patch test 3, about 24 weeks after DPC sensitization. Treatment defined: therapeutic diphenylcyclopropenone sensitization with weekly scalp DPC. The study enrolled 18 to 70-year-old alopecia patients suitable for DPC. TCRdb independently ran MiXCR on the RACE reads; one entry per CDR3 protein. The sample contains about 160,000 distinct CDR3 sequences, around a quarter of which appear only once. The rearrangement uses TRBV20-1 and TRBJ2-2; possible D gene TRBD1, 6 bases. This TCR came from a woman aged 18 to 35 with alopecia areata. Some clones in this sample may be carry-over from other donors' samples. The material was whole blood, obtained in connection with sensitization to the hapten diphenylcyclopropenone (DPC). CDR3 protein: CSAARGTGELFF. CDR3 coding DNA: TGCAGTGCTGCCAGGGGAACCGGGGAGCTGTTTTTT.